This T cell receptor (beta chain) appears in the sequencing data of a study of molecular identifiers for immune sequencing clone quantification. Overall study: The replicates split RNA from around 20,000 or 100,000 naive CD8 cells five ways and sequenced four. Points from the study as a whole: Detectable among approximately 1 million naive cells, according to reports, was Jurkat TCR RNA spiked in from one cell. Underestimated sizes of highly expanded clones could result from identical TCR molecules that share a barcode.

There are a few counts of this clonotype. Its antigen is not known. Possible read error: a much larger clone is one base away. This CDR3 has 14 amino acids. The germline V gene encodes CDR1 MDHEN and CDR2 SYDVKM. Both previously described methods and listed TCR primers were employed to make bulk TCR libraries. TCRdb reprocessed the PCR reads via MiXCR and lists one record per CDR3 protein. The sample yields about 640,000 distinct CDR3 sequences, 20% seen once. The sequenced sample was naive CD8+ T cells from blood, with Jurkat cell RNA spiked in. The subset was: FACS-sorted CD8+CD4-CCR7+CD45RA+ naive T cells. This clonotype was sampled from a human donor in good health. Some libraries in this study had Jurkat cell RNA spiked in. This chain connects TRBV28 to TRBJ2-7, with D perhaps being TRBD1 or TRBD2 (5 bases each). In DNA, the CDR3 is TGTGTCAGCAGTTTATTGGACGAGGGGAACGAGCAGTACTTC. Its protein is CVSSLLDEGNEQYF.